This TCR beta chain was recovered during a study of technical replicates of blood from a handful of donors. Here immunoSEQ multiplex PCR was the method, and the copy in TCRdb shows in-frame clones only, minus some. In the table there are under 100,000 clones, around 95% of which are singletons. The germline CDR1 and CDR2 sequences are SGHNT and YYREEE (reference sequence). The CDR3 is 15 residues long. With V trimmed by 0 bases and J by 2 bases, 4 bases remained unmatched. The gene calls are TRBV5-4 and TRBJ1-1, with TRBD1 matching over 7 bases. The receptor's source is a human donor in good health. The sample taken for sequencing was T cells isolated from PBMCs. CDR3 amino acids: CASSLAGGGNTEAFF. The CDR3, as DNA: TGTGCCAGCAGCTTGGCAGGGGGAGGTAACACTGAAGCTTTCTTT. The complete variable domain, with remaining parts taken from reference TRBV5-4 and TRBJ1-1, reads ETGVTQSPTHLIKTRGQQVTLRCSSQSGHNTVSWYQQALGQGPQFIFQYYREEENGRGNFPPRFSGLQFPNYSSELNVNALELDDSALYLCASSLAGGGNTEAFFGQGTRLTVV.